This T cell receptor beta chain was sequenced during a study of technical replicates of blood from a few donors. Method: immunoSEQ multiplex PCR; TCRdb's copy keeps in-frame clones and lacks some. The sample consists of 70,000 or so clones, over 75% of them appearing once. The sequenced sample consisted of PBMCs. The source of this sequence is a human donor in good health. Some clones in this sample may be carry-over from other donors' samples.

In DNA form, the CDR3 reads TGTGCCAGCAGCTTAGCATCACAGGGAATTTCAGAGACCCAGTACTTC. Its protein product is CASSLASQGISETQYF. The gene calls are TRBV7-2 and TRBJ2-5; perhaps TRBD1 as D (6 bases). With 0 bases removed from V and 4 bases from J, the gap between germline ends came to 15 bases. The CDR3 extends over 16 amino acids. The germline gives CDR1 SGHTA, CDR2 FQGNSA. The full variable domain, rest sourced from reference TRBV7-2 and TRBJ2-5, is GAGVSQSPSNKVTEKGKDVELRCDPISGHTALYWYRQSLGQGLEFLIYFQGNSAPDKSGLPSDRFSAERTGGSVSTLTIQRTQQEDSAVYLCASSLASQGISETQYFGPGTRLLVL.